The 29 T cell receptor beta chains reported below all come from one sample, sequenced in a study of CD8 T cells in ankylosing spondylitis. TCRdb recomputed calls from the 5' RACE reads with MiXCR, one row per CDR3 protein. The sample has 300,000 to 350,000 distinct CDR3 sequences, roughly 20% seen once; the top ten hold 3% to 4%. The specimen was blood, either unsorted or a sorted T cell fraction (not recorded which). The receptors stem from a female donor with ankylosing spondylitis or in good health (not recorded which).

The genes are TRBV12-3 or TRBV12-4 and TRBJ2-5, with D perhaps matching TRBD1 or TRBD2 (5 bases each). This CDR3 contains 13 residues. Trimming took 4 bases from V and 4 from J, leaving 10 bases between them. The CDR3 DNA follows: TGTGCCAGCAGTTCTGGGACGGGAGAGACCCAGTACTTC. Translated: CASSSGTGETQYF.

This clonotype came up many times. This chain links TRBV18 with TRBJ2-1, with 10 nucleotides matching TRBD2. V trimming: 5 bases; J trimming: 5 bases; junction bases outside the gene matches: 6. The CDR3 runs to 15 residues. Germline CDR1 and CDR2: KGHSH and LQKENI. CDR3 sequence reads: CASSSLAGADNEQFF. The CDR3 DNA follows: TGTGCCAGCTCATCTCTAGCGGGAGCTGACAATGAGCAGTTCTTC.

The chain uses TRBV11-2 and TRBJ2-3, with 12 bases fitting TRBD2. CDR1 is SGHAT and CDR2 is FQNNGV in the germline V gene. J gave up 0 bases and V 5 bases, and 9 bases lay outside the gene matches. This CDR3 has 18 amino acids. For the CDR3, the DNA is TGTGCCAGCAGCATGGGACTAGCGGGCGTTTCTAGCACAGATACGCAGTATTTT. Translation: CASSMGLAGVSSTDTQYF.

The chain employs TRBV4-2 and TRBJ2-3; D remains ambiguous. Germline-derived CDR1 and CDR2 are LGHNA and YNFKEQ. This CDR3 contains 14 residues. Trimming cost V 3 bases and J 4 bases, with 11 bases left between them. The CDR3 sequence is CASSQSSRPDTQYF. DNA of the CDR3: TGTGCCAGCAGCCAGTCGTCTCGGCCAGATACGCAGTATTTT.

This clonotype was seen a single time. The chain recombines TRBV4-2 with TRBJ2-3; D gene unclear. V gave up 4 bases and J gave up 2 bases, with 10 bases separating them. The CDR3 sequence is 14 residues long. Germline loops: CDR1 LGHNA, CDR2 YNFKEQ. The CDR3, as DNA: TGTGCCAGCAGCCCTGGTGGAGCCACAGATACGCAGTATTTT. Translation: CASSPGGATDTQYF.

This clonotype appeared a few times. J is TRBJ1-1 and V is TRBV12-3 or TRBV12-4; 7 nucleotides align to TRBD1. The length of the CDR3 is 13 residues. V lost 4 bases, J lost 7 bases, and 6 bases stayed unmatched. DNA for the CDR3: TGTGCCAGCAGTTGGACAGGTGTTAGTGAAGCTTTCTTT. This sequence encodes CASSWTGVSEAFF.

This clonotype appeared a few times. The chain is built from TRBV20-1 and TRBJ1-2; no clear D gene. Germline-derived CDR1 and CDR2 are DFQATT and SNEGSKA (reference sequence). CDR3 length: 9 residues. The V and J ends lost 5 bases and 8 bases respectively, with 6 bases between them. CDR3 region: CSALEGYTF. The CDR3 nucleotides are TGCAGTGCTTTGGAGGGCTACACCTTC.

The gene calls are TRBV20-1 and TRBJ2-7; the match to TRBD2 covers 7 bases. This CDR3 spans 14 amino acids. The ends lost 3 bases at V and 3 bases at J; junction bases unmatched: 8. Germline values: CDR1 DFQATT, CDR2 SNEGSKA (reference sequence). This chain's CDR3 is CSARPRGGRYEQYF. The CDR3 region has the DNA TGCAGTGCTAGGCCGAGGGGAGGGCGCTACGAGCAGTACTTC.

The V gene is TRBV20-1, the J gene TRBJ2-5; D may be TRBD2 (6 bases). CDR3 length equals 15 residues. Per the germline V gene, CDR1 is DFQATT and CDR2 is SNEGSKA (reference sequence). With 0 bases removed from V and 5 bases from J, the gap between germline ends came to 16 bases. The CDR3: CSARDVSAGRETQYF. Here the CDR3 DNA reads TGCAGTGCTAGAGATGTGTCGGCGGGAAGGGAGACCCAGTACTTC.

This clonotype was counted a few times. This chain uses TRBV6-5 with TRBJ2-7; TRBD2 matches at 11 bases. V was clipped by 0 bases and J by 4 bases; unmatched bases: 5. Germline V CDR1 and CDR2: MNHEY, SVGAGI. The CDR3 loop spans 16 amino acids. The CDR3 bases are TGTGCCAGCAGTTACTCGAAGACTAGCGGGACGTACGAGCAGTACTTC. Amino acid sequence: CASSYSKTSGTYEQYF.

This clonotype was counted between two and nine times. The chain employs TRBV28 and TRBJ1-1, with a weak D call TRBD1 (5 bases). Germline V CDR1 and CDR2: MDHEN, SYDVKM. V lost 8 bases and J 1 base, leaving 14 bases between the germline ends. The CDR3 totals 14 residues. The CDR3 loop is CASGGMRWNTEAFF. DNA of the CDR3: TGTGCCAGCGGGGGGATGCGGTGGAACACTGAAGCTTTCTTT. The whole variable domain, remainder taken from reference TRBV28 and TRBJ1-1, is DVKVTQSSRYLVKRTGEKVFLECVQDMDHENMFWYRQDPGLGLRLIYFSYDVKMKEKGDIPEGYSVSREKKERFSLILESASTNQTSMYLCASGGMRWNTEAFFGQGTRLTVV.

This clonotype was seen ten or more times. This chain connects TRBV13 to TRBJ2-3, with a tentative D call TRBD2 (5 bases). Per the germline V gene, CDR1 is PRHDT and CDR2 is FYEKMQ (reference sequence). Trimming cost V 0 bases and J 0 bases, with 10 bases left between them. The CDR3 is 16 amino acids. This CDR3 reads CASSLGDFGSTDTQYF. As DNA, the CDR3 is TGTGCCAGCAGCTTAGGGGACTTCGGAAGCACAGATACGCAGTATTTT.

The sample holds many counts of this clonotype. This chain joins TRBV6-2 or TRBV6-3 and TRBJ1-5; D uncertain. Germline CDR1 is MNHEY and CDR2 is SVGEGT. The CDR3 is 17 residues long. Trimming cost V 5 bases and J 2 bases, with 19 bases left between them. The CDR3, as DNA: TGTGCCAGCAGTGGAGGACTAGGAGGGTACGGCAATCAGCCCCAGCATTTT. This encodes CASSGGLGGYGNQPQHF.

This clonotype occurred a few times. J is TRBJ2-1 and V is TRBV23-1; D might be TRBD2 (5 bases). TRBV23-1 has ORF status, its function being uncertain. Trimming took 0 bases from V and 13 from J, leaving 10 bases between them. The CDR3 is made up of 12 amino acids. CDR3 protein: CASSQSGADQFF. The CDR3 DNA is TGCGCCAGCAGTCAATCAGGAGCGGACCAGTTCTTC.

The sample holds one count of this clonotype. The CDR3 reads CASSASPRGRALNTQYF. CDR3 bases: TGTGCCAGCAGTGCTTCCCCTCGCGGGAGGGCTCTAAATACGCAGTATTTT. The chain combines TRBV6-1 with TRBJ2-3; 9 bases are shared with TRBD2. CDR3 length equals 17 residues. V lost 4 bases to trimming and J lost 7 bases; unmatched junction nucleotides: 15. Germline CDR1 MNHNS, CDR2 SASEGT.

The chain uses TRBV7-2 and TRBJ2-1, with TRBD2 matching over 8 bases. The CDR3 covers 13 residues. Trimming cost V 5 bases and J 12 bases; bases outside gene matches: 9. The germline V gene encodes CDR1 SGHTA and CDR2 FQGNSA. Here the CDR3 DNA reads TGTGCCAGCAGCCCCCCGTCCGGGAGGGTGCAGTTCTTC. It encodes CASSPPSGRVQFF.

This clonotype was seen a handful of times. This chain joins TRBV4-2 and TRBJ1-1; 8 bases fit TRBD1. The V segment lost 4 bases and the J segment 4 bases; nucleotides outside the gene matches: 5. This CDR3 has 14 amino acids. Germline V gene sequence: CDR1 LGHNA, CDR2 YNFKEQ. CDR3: CASSRRTGITEAFF. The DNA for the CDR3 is TGTGCCAGCAGCCGACGGACAGGGATCACTGAAGCTTTCTTT.

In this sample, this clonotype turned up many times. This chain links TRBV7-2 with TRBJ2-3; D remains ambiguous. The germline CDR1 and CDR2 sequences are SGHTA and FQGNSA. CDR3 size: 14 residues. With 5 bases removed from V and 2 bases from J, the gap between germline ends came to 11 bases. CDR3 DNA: TGTGCCAGCAGCCCCCGAATCTTCACAGATACGCAGTATTTT. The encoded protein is CASSPRIFTDTQYF.

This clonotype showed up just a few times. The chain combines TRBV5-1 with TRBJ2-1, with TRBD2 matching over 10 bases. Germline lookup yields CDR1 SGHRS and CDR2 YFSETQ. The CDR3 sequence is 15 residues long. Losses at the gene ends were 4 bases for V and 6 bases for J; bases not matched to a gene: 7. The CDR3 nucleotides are TGCGCCAGCAGCCAACCCGGACTAGCGGTCAATGAGCAGTTCTTC. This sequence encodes CASSQPGLAVNEQFF.

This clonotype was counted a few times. The CDR3 bases are TGTGCCAGCAAAAGGGGGCCTACCTCCTACGAGCAGTACTTC. Translating it yields CASKRGPTSYEQYF. The chain couples TRBV12-3 or TRBV12-4 to TRBJ2-7, with 7 bases identical to TRBD1. The junction had 6 bases not matched to a gene; V was cut back by 7 bases and J by 0 bases. The CDR3 consists of 14 residues.

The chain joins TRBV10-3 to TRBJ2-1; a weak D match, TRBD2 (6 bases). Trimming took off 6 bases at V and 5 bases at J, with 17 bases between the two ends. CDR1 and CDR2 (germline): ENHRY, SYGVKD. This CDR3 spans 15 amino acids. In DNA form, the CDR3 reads TGTGCCATCAGCCTAGCGCCGGAGCTGGACAATGAGCAGTTCTTC. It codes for CAISLAPELDNEQFF.

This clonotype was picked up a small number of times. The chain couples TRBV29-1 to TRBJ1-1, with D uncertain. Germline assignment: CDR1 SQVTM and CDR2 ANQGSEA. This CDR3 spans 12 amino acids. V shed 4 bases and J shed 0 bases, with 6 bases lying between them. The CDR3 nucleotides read TGCAGCGTTGGGTGGATGAACACTGAAGCTTTCTTT. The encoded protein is CSVGWMNTEAFF.

The CDR3 nucleotides read TGTGCCAGCAGCTTAGGGGGCTTTGCGGGAGTAAATAACAATGAGCAGTTCTTC. This translates into CASSLGGFAGVNNNEQFF. The rearrangement uses TRBV11-1 and TRBJ2-1; 7 bases agree with TRBD2. Trimming removed 1 base from V and 5 bases from J; junction bases left unmatched: 14. Germline V CDR1 and CDR2: SGHAT, FQDESV (reference sequence). The CDR3 extends over 18 amino acids.

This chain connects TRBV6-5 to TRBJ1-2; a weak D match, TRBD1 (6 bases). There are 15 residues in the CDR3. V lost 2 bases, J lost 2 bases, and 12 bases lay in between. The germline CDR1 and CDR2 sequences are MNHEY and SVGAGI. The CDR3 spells CASSYGRGVNYGYTF. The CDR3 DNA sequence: TGTGCCAGCAGTTACGGCAGGGGCGTCAACTATGGCTACACCTTC.

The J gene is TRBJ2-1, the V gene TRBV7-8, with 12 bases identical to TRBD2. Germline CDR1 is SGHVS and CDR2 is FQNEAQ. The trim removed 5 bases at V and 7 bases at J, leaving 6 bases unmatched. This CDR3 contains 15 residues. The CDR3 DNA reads TGTGCCAGCAGCCCCAGGACTAGCGGGATGAATGAGCAGTTCTTC. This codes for CASSPRTSGMNEQFF.

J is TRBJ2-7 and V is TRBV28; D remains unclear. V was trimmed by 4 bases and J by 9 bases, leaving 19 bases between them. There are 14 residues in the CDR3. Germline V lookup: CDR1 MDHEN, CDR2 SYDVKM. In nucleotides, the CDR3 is TGTGCCAGCAGTTCCCCCGGGTCCCCAAAGGGGCAGTACTTC. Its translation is CASSSPGSPKGQYF.

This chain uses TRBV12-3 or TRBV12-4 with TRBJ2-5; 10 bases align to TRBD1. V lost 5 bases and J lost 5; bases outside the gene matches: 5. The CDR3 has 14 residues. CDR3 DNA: TGTGCCAGCAGTCGACAGGGGGCGCTTGAGACCCAGTACTTC. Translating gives CASSRQGALETQYF.

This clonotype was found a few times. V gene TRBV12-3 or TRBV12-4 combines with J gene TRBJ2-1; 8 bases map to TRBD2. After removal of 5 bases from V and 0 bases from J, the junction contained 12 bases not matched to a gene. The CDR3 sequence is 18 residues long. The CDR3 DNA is TGTGCCAGCAGTCCACCCATCGGGGCGGGAGGCTCCTACAATGAGCAGTTCTTC. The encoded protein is CASSPPIGAGGSYNEQFF.

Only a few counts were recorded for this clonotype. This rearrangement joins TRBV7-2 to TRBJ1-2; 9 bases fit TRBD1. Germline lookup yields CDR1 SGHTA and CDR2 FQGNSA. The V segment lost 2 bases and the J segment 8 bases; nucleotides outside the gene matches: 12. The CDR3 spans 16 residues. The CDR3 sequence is CASSLPSGTGSTGYTF. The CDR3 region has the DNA TGTGCCAGCAGCTTACCCTCCGGGACAGGGTCTACAGGCTACACCTTC.